One sample yielded the 28 T cell receptor beta chains listed below, sequenced in a study of T-cell memory formation after mild COVID-19. Each CDR3 protein gets one entry after TCRdb re-called the 5' RACE reads with MiXCR. The sample has 25,000 to 30,000 distinct CDR3 sequences, roughly an eighth seen once; the top ten hold 15%. Sequencing was performed on PBMCs or a T cell subset sorted from them (not recorded which). All receptors come from an adult woman who had mild COVID-19 (a few samples of this study predate the infection). Cell type and time point are not known.

This clonotype was seen ten or more times. The CDR3 nucleotides read TGTGCCATCCAAGCGGGAGATACGCAGTATTTT. It translates to CAIQAGDTQYF. The rearrangement uses TRBV21-1 and TRBJ2-3; the DNA was not compared with TRBD2, the D call given in the table. TRBV21-1 is a known pseudogene. The CDR3 consists of 11 residues.

This clonotype was counted many times. The chain combines TRBV27 with TRBJ2-1; TRBD2 matches at 8 bases. The junction had 12 bases not matched to a gene; V was cut back by 8 bases and J by 9 bases. Germline assignment: CDR1 MNHEY and CDR2 SMNVEV (reference sequence). The CDR3 runs 14 residues. The CDR3 region has the DNA TGTGCCAGCGACCCCCGGGGGGGGGCGAGTGAGCAGTTCTTC. Encoded protein: CASDPRGGASEQFF.

By its share, this clonotype is medium-sized. V and J are TRBV4-1 and TRBJ2-1; 10 bases align to TRBD2. The V and J ends lost 0 bases and 7 bases, in that order; junction bases with no gene match: 9. This CDR3 region has 17 residues. Looked up from germline, CDR1 is MGHRA and CDR2 is YSYEKL. Written as DNA, the CDR3 is TGCGCCAGCAGCCAAGATCCCCGGACTAGCGGCTTAAATGAGCAGTTCTTC. Translating gives CASSQDPRTSGLNEQFF.

The chain links TRBV5-1 to TRBJ2-5; D possibly matches TRBD1 or TRBD2 (5 bases each). This CDR3 has 13 residues. The germline gives CDR1 SGHRS, CDR2 YFSETQ. V was cut by 4 bases and J by 2 bases, with 9 bases left in between. The CDR3 here is CASSLGVQETQYF. The CDR3 coding sequence is TGCGCCAGCAGCCTGGGGGTTCAAGAGACCCAGTACTTC.

This clonotype was detected many times. This rearrangement joins TRBV25-1 to TRBJ2-7; D is possibly TRBD1 (6 bases). V was shortened by 4 bases and J by 7 bases, with 11 bases between the two germline ends. The CDR3 contains 12 residues. Germline-derived CDR1 and CDR2 are MGHDK and SYGVNS. The chain's CDR3 is CASSGRTGEQYF. Written as DNA, the CDR3 is TGTGCCAGCAGTGGCCGAACAGGGGAGCAGTACTTC.

This clonotype showed up many times. The V call is TRBV24-1, the J call TRBJ2-1; 9 positions agree with TRBD1. V was clipped by 3 bases and J by 0 bases; unmatched bases: 11. Germline CDR1 KGHDR, CDR2 SFDVKD. The CDR3 covers 19 residues. CDR3 sequence (DNA): TGTGCCACCAGTGATCCCTCCGGGACAGGGATGAGCTCCTACAATGAGCAGTTCTTC. The encoded protein is CATSDPSGTGMSSYNEQFF.

This clonotype occurred many times. Sequence at one end of the junction differs from germline and may be a read error. V usage is TRBV7-3 and J usage is TRBJ2-1; D possibly corresponds to TRBD1 (5 bases). Germline V gives CDR1 SGHTA, CDR2 FQGTGA. This CDR3 has 15 amino acids. The CDR3 nucleotides read TGTGCCAGCAGCCATACAGGTAACTCCTACGATGAGCAGTTCTTC. Translation gives CASSHTGNSYDEQFF.

This clonotype was observed at least ten times. V is TRBV20-1 and J is TRBJ2-3; D not resolved. Deletions cut 0 bases from V and 7 bases from J, with 2 bases between. This CDR3 region has 10 residues. The germline gives CDR1 DFQATT, CDR2 SNEGSKA (reference sequence). The CDR3 here is CSARDNTQYF. The CDR3 DNA follows: TGCAGTGCTAGAGATAATACGCAGTATTTT.

This clonotype was counted ten times or more. This sequence joins TRBV6-5 and TRBJ2-3; D is uncertain. The length of the CDR3 is 14 residues. Germline loops: CDR1 MNHEY, CDR2 SVGAGI. V was cut by 2 bases and J by 8 bases, with 14 bases left in between. CDR3 region: CASSYSPETGTQYF. CDR3 coding DNA: TGTGCCAGCAGTTACAGCCCGGAGACGGGTACGCAGTATTTT.

This clonotype appeared many times. This chain connects TRBV20-1 to TRBJ2-1; tentatively, D is TRBD1 (6 bases). This CDR3 spans 17 amino acids. V lost 0 bases and J 0 bases, leaving 15 bases between the germline ends. Germline loops: CDR1 DFQATT, CDR2 SNEGSKA (reference sequence). For the CDR3, the DNA is TGCAGTGCTAGAGATCAGGGGACGGGGAGCTCCTACAATGAGCAGTTCTTC. Residues: CSARDQGTGSSYNEQFF.

Many counts were recorded for this clonotype. This chain connects TRBV12-5 to TRBJ2-7; 7 bases are shared with TRBD2. Germline V gene sequence: CDR1 LGHNT, CDR2 FRNRAP. V shed 7 bases and J 2 bases; nucleotides not matched to a gene: 5. There are 13 residues in the CDR3. CDR3 sequence: CASVAGTTYEQYF. CDR3 bases: TGTGCTAGTGTGGCCGGGACTACCTACGAGCAGTACTTC.

This clonotype was counted ten times or more. The CDR3 region is CASSLSGGANTDTQYF. CDR3 sequence (DNA): TGTGCCAGCAGCTTAAGCGGCGGGGCGAACACAGATACGCAGTATTTT. The chain combines TRBV7-9 with TRBJ2-3; possibly TRBD2 for D (6 bases). Per germline, CDR1 SEHNR and CDR2 FQNEAQ (reference sequence). V was pared by 2 bases and J by 2 bases, with 14 bases between. The CDR3 loop spans 16 amino acids.

This clonotype appeared many times. The gene calls are TRBV19 and TRBJ2-1; D is ambiguous. This CDR3 contains 12 residues. CDR1 and CDR2 from the germline V gene are LNHDA and SQIVND (reference sequence). V lost 3 bases and J 5 bases, leaving 5 bases between the germline ends. As DNA, the CDR3 is TGTGCCAGTAGTATCGTTGACAATGAGCAGTTCTTC. This encodes CASSIVDNEQFF.

This clonotype was seen many times. This chain uses TRBV5-1 with TRBJ2-5; 7 bases fit TRBD1. The CDR3 is 14 amino acids. V shed 4 bases, J shed 2 bases, and the junction held 5 bases outside the gene matches. Germline-derived CDR1 and CDR2 are SGHRS and YFSETQ. This chain's CDR3 is CASSLGTEQETQYF. CDR3 bases: TGCGCCAGCAGCCTAGGGACAGAGCAAGAGACCCAGTACTTC.

This clonotype was seen at least ten times. The chain links TRBV7-2 to TRBJ1-3; D call uncertain. Germline lookup yields CDR1 SGHTA and CDR2 FQGNSA. The V and J ends lost 4 bases and 0 bases respectively, with 10 bases between them. This CDR3 spans 15 amino acids. The CDR3 loop is CASSSQFSSGNTIYF. The CDR3 DNA sequence: TGTGCCAGCAGCTCTCAGTTCTCCTCTGGAAACACCATATATTTT.

The gene calls are TRBV3-1 and TRBJ2-1, with D tentatively TRBD1 (5 bases). The ends were cut back, 3 bases at V and 9 bases at J, with 12 bases in the middle. CDR3 length: 13 amino acids. Germline assignment: CDR1 LGHDT and CDR2 YNNKEL (reference sequence). CDR3 bases: TGTGCCAGCAGCCAGCGGCCTCAGGGTGAGCAGTTCTTC. It codes for CASSQRPQGEQFF.

This clonotype has a count of ten or more. CDR3 in DNA: TGTGCCAGCAGTTCCCATGGACAGGGGGCGAATGGCTACACCTTC. Translating it yields CASSSHGQGANGYTF. V usage is TRBV27 and J usage is TRBJ1-2; 11 nucleotides line up with TRBD1. Per the germline V gene, CDR1 is MNHEY and CDR2 is SMNVEV (reference sequence). The junction had 7 bases not matched to a gene; V was cut back by 4 bases and J by 6 bases. This CDR3 comprises 15 residues.

This clonotype has at least ten counts. V usage is TRBV6-5 and J usage is TRBJ2-1, with 7 bases lining up with TRBD2. This CDR3 contains 13 residues. Germline lookup yields CDR1 MNHEY and CDR2 SVGAGI. The V and J ends lost 6 bases and 6 bases, in that order; junction bases with no gene match: 5. CDR3 amino acids: CASRRLAANEQFF. CDR3 in DNA: TGTGCCAGCAGGCGACTAGCCGCCAATGAGCAGTTCTTC.

This clonotype has ten or more counts. The V gene is TRBV7-8, the J gene TRBJ1-6; D gene unclear. There are 13 residues in the CDR3. V shed 5 bases and J shed 4 bases, with 6 bases lying between them. Germline CDR1 reads SGHVS; CDR2 reads FQNEAQ. CDR3 sequence: CASSQDYNSPLHF. CDR3 DNA sequence: TGTGCCAGCAGCCAGGATTATAATTCACCCCTCCACTTT. Drawing the rest from reference TRBV7-8 and TRBJ1-6, the complete variable domain is GAGVSQSPRYKVAKRGQDVALRCDPISGHVSLFWYQQALGQGPEFLTYFQNEAQLDKSGLPSDRFFAERPEGSVSTLKIQRTQQEDSAVYLCASSQDYNSPLHFGNGTRLTVT.

This clonotype was detected ten times or more. This chain links TRBV29-1 with TRBJ2-2; 10 bases align to TRBD1. This CDR3 has 13 residues. Germline CDR1 and CDR2: SQVTM and ANQGSEA. Trimming at V came to 7 bases and at J to 5 bases, leaving 4 bases not matched to a gene. In DNA, the CDR3 is TGCAGCGGGAAGGACAGGGGGACCGGGGAGCTGTTTTTT. It yields the protein CSGKDRGTGELFF.

The chain uses TRBV11-2 and TRBJ2-3; D ambiguous. Germline V CDR1 and CDR2: SGHAT, FQNNGV. The CDR3 consists of 15 residues. The V gene lost 5 bases and the J gene lost 0 bases, with 12 bases spanning the gap. The CDR3 region is CASSQSRPSTDTQYF. Written as DNA, the CDR3 is TGTGCCAGCAGCCAGAGCAGACCTAGCACAGATACGCAGTATTTT.

This clonotype was detected ten times or more. This chain uses TRBV3-1 with TRBJ2-1, with 7 bases that match TRBD1. Germline CDR1 and CDR2: LGHDT and YNNKEL (reference sequence). V gave up 2 bases and J gave up 1 base; unmatched junction bases: 5. This CDR3 is 16 amino acids long. The CDR3 region is CASSQPGQRSYNEQFF. The CDR3 coding sequence is TGTGCCAGCAGCCAACCGGGACAGAGGTCCTACAATGAGCAGTTCTTC.

The sample holds many counts of this clonotype. The chain links TRBV20-1 to TRBJ1-5; maybe TRBD1 (5 bases). The V and J ends lost 2 bases and 1 base respectively, with 9 bases between them. This CDR3 has 14 residues. Germline-derived CDR1 and CDR2 are DFQATT and SNEGSKA (reference sequence). Written as DNA, the CDR3 is TGCAGTGCTAGACCGGGACCGAGCAATCAGCCCCAGCATTTT. Protein sequence: CSARPGPSNQPQHF.

The rearrangement uses TRBV5-1 and TRBJ2-3; 13 bases match TRBD2. Germline-derived CDR1 and CDR2 are SGHRS and YFSETQ. Trimming removed 4 bases from V and 0 bases from J; junction bases left unmatched: 5. The CDR3 consists of 17 residues. CDR3 residues: CASSLSLAGGSTDTQYF. The CDR3 bases are TGCGCCAGCAGCCTATCACTAGCGGGGGGGAGCACAGATACGCAGTATTTT.

The chain recombines TRBV11-3 with TRBJ2-1, with 8 bases identical to TRBD2. Germline CDR1 reads SGHNT; CDR2 reads YENEEA. V gave up 4 bases and J gave up 6 bases; unmatched junction bases: 20. The CDR3 has 19 residues. CDR3 DNA sequence: TGTGCCAGCAGCTCCCCGGGGGGGCTAGCGGAGAGAGGGATCAATGAGCAGTTCTTC. This translates into CASSSPGGLAERGINEQFF. The variable domain in full, completed from reference TRBV11-3 and TRBJ2-1, reads EAGVVQSPRYKIIEKKQPVAFWCNPISGHNTLYWYLQNLGQGPELLIRYENEEAVDDSQLPKDRFSAERLKGVDSTLKIQPAELGDSAVYLCASSSPGGLAERGINEQFFGPGTRLTVL.

In its sample, this clonotype was seen many times. The chain has TRBV30 and TRBJ1-1, with a tentative D call TRBD1 (5 bases). V was cut by 2 bases and J by 2 bases, with 9 bases left in between. The CDR3 consists of 13 residues. Per the germline V gene, CDR1 is GTSNPN and CDR2 is SVGIG (reference sequence). The CDR3 is CAWSTGLNTEAFF. In DNA, the CDR3 is TGTGCCTGGAGTACAGGACTAAACACTGAAGCTTTCTTT.

In its sample, this clonotype was seen many times. The chain couples TRBV30 to TRBJ1-1; no firm D call. The CDR3 extends over 13 amino acids. Per germline, CDR1 GTSNPN and CDR2 SVGIG (reference sequence). Trimming left V 3 bases short and J 8 bases short, with 16 bases between. The CDR3 DNA reads TGTGCCTGGAGGGAACCAGGATCACCGGAAGCTTTCTTT. Residues: CAWREPGSPEAFF.

This clonotype has a count of ten or more. The chain combines TRBV5-1 with TRBJ2-7; 9 bases are shared with TRBD1. Germline loops: CDR1 SGHRS, CDR2 YFSETQ. V dropped 3 bases and J dropped 2; count of bases not matched to a gene: 6. CDR3 size: 15 residues. The CDR3 sequence: CASSSQGQGTYEQYF. The CDR3 DNA is TGCGCCAGCAGCTCCCAAGGACAGGGGACCTACGAGCAGTACTTC.